These 29 T cell receptor beta chains were sequenced from one sample in a study of OX40 agonist ivuxolimab in advanced cancers. Preparation of the library involved the immunoSEQ multiplex PCR assay. TCRdb retrieved this table from immuneACCESS and kept in-frame rearrangements only. Not all clones are present; in checked studies, unresolved V genes account for under half, and no reason is known for the remainder. The sample table contains 40,000 to 60,000 clones; only one count was recorded for around 79% of them. The ten largest clones add up to approximately 8% of the sample. The material sequenced was CD4+ or CD8+ T cells sorted from blood, taken in a trial of the OX40 agonist ivuxolimab. The receptor set was obtained from an adult with an advanced solid tumor such as melanoma, head and neck, liver or kidney cancer.

In DNA, the CDR3 is TGTGCCCATTATTCGGGTCAGGGGTACACCGGGGAGCTGTTTTTT. It yields the protein CAHYSGQGYTGELFF. The chain combines TRBV30 with TRBJ2-2, with D possibly TRBD1 on 6 matching bases. This CDR3 has 15 amino acids. In germline, CDR1 is GTSNPN, CDR2 SVGIG (reference sequence). V gave up 8 bases and J gave up 3 bases, with 19 bases separating them.

The gene calls are TRBV6-5 and TRBJ2-1; the match to TRBD2 covers 9 bases. The CDR3 contains 14 residues. The germline CDR1 and CDR2 sequences are MNHEY and SVGAGI. Trimming cost V 8 bases and J 5 bases; bases outside gene matches: 7. CDR3 amino acids: CASSISGRNNEQFF. DNA of the CDR3: TGTGCCAGCTCTATTAGCGGGAGAAACAATGAGCAGTTCTTC.

This clone has a single count. The gene calls are TRBV6-8 and TRBJ1-4; 10 bases align to TRBD1. The CDR3 spans 16 residues. The germline V gene has CDR1 MNHGY and CDR2 SAAAGT. Trimming removed 6 bases from V and 0 bases from J; junction bases left unmatched: 4. CDR3 sequence (DNA): TGTGCCAGCAGATCCGGACAGGGGGCAACTAATGAAAAACTGTTTTTT. Residues: CASRSGQGATNEKLFF.

This chain uses TRBV19 with TRBJ2-1; 8 bases map to TRBD2. After removal of 5 bases from V and 6 bases from J, the junction contained 21 bases not matched to a gene. Looked up from germline, CDR1 is LNHDA and CDR2 is SQIVND (reference sequence). The CDR3 length is 19 residues. In DNA, the CDR3 is TGTGCCAGTAGTCCAAATACGGGCCCCCGGGAGGGGGAAGGCAATGAGCAGTTCTTC. Translation gives CASSPNTGPREGEGNEQFF. Using reference TRBV19 and TRBJ2-1 for the parts outside the CDR3, the full variable domain is DGGITQSPKYLFRKEGQNVTLSCEQNLNHDAMYWYRQDPGQGLRLIYYSQIVNDFQKGDIAEGYSVSREKKESFPLTVTSAQKNPTAFYLCASSPNTGPREGEGNEQFFGPGTRLTVL.

This clone was observed a single time. V usage is TRBV9 and J usage is TRBJ2-3; TRBD2 matches at 11 bases. There are 16 residues in the CDR3. Germline V CDR1 and CDR2: SGDLS, YYNGEE. Unmatched junction bases numbered 5, after V lost 2 bases and J lost 3 bases. The CDR3, as DNA: TGTGCCAGCAGCGTTAGTAGCGGGAGGGGTACAGATACGCAGTATTTT. Translated, it gives CASSVSSGRGTDTQYF.

V and J are TRBV7-2 and TRBJ2-3; no reliable D call. Trimming cost V 0 bases and J 3 bases, with 7 bases left between them. Germline CDR1 and CDR2: SGHTA and FQGNSA. This CDR3 is 14 amino acids long. CDR3 loop: CASSLAGKTDTQYF. The CDR3 nucleotides read TGTGCCAGCAGCTTAGCGGGAAAAACAGATACGCAGTATTTT.

This clone showed up just a few times. The V call is TRBV10-2, the J call TRBJ1-3; unclear D gene. Germline CDR1 and CDR2: WSHSY and SAAADI. Trimming pared 0 bases from V and 4 bases from J, leaving 7 bases between. The CDR3 is made up of 14 amino acids. The CDR3 region has the DNA TGCGCCAGCAGTGAGTCCGGGAGAGGAAACACCATATATTTT. It yields the protein CASSESGRGNTIYF.

The chain joins TRBV6-5 to TRBJ2-3, with D tentatively TRBD1 or TRBD2 (6 bases each). V lost 0 bases, J lost 2 bases, and 12 bases lay in between. Germline V CDR1 and CDR2: MNHEY, SVGAGI. This CDR3 region has 16 residues. This CDR3 is CASSYSVGGFTDTQYF. CDR3 coding DNA: TGTGCCAGCAGTTACTCGGTAGGGGGGTTCACAGATACGCAGTATTTT.

The chain joins TRBV7-2 to TRBJ1-5; no firm D call. The CDR3 is 13 residues long. The V end lost 4 bases, the J end lost 2 bases, and 6 bases lay between the germline ends. Per germline, CDR1 SGHTA and CDR2 FQGNSA. The CDR3 sequence: CASSYERNQPQHF. The DNA of the CDR3 is TGTGCCAGCAGCTATGAGCGCAATCAGCCCCAGCATTTT. The complete variable domain, with remaining parts taken from reference TRBV7-2 and TRBJ1-5, reads GAGVSQSPSNKVTEKGKDVELRCDPISGHTALYWYRQSLGQGLEFLIYFQGNSAPDKSGLPSDRFSAERTGGSVSTLTIQRTQQEDSAVYLCASSYERNQPQHFGDGTRLSIL.

This clone was counted only a few times. The rearrangement uses TRBV29-1 and TRBJ2-1; 10 nucleotides line up with TRBD1. CDR1 SQVTM and CDR2 ANQGSEA come from the germline V gene. V shed 2 bases and J 4 bases; nucleotides not matched to a gene: 8. This CDR3 is built from 16 residues. CDR3 DNA: TGCAGCGTTGAACTTGGGGGACAGGGGATATACAATGAGCAGTTCTTC. Translation gives CSVELGGQGIYNEQFF.

Only a few counts were recorded for this clone. This chain uses TRBV19 with TRBJ2-2; D remains ambiguous. The CDR3 sequence is 13 residues long. Trimming shortened V by 11 bases and J by 0 bases, and 10 bases separated the two germline ends. Germline values: CDR1 LNHDA, CDR2 SQIVND (reference sequence). CDR3: CASANPNTGELFF. The CDR3 DNA is TGTGCCTCAGCGAACCCGAACACCGGGGAGCTGTTTTTT.

The rearrangement uses TRBV2 and TRBJ2-2; D is undetermined. This CDR3 has 14 residues. V was cut by 2 bases and J by 7 bases, with 11 bases left in between. Per germline, CDR1 SNHLY and CDR2 FYNNEI. The CDR3 nucleotides read TGTGCCAGCAGTGAAATCCCAGACGGCGGGGAGCTGTTTTTT. Translation: CASSEIPDGGELFF.

The sample holds one count of this clone. The chain carries TRBV7-9 and TRBJ1-1; possibly TRBD1 for D (6 bases). Germline-derived CDR1 and CDR2 are SEHNR and FQNEAQ (reference sequence). The CDR3 sequence is 15 residues long. V was pared by 4 bases and J by 1 base, with 13 bases between. CDR3 amino acids: CASSSRQATNTEAFF. The CDR3 DNA sequence: TGTGCCAGCAGCTCTCGACAGGCTACGAACACTGAAGCTTTCTTT.

The chain is built from TRBV9 and TRBJ2-2; no reliable D call. Trimming stripped 4 bases from V and 2 bases from J, with 6 bases between. Germline V gives CDR1 SGDLS, CDR2 YYNGEE. The CDR3 spans 13 residues. CDR3 loop: CASSLQNTGELFF. The CDR3 coding sequence is TGTGCCAGCAGCTTACAAAACACCGGGGAGCTGTTTTTT.

The CDR3 DNA follows: TGTGCCAGCAGCTTAGCAGTTGGCACCGGGGAGCTGTTTTTT. Translating gives CASSLAVGTGELFF. The genes are TRBV11-2 and TRBJ2-2, with D unresolved. Germline assignment: CDR1 SGHAT and CDR2 FQNNGV. The CDR3 is made up of 14 amino acids. V lost 1 base and J lost 4, with 7 bases in between.

V usage is TRBV30 and J usage is TRBJ1-2, with TRBD1 as a possible D gene (6 bases). Looked up from germline, CDR1 is GTSNPN and CDR2 is SVGIG (reference sequence). The ends were cut back, 1 base at V and 1 base at J, with 7 bases in the middle. This CDR3 has 13 residues. The CDR3 is CAWSEQGNYGYTF. CDR3 coding DNA: TGTGCCTGGAGTGAACAGGGTAACTATGGCTACACCTTC.

This clone was observed a few times. The CDR3 DNA reads TGTGCCAGCAGGAGAGGGGGACAGTTATCTTCTGAAGCTTTCTTT. This sequence encodes CASRRGGQLSSEAFF. V usage is TRBV6-1 and J usage is TRBJ1-1; the match to TRBD1 covers 7 bases. The germline V gene has CDR1 MNHNS and CDR2 SASEGT. V gave up 6 bases and J gave up 6 bases; unmatched junction bases: 13. The CDR3 covers 15 residues.

V gene TRBV7-9 combines with J gene TRBJ1-1; D gene ambiguous. CDR3 size: 11 residues. Looked up from germline, CDR1 is SEHNR and CDR2 is FQNEAQ (reference sequence). Between the trimmed V and J ends, which lost 3 bases and 6 bases, there was a span of 5 bases. The chain's CDR3 is CASSFLAEAFF. In nucleotides, the CDR3 is TGTGCCAGCAGCTTTCTCGCTGAAGCTTTCTTT.

This sequence joins TRBV6-1 and TRBJ2-6; TRBD1 is a possible D gene (5 bases). Germline V gene data show CDR1 as MNHNS and CDR2 as SASEGT. The CDR3 is made up of 17 amino acids. Trimming shortened V by 4 bases and J by 1 base, and 14 bases separated the two germline ends. The CDR3, as DNA: TGTGCCAGCAGTGCAAGCATCCCAGGGTCTGGGGCCAACGTCCTGACTTTC. Translating it yields CASSASIPGSGANVLTF.

The chain employs TRBV28 and TRBJ1-2, with D perhaps matching TRBD1 (6 bases). With 4 bases removed from V and 3 bases from J, the gap between germline ends came to 27 bases. Germline loops: CDR1 MDHEN, CDR2 SYDVKM. CDR3 length equals 19 residues. The DNA for the CDR3 is TGTGCCAGCAGTTCCGCTTCGGACAGCTCCCATCCCACTGACTATGGCTACACCTTC. Translated: CASSSASDSSHPTDYGYTF.

The chain links TRBV6-6 to TRBJ2-7; TRBD1 aligns across 10 bases. CDR1 is MNHNY, CDR2 SVGAGI, per germline (reference sequence). This CDR3 comprises 14 residues. Losses at the gene ends were 8 bases for V and 4 bases for J; bases not matched to a gene: 8. CDR3 protein: CASGGPGQGYEQYF. CDR3 sequence (DNA): TGTGCCAGCGGGGGACCGGGACAGGGGTACGAGCAGTACTTC.

The chain employs TRBV5-1 and TRBJ2-7; TRBD1 aligns across 7 bases. Trimming took 1 base from V and 3 from J; bases not matched to a gene: 10. Germline V gives CDR1 SGHRS, CDR2 YFSETQ. This CDR3 comprises 16 residues. CDR3 protein: CASSLTVWTGLYEQYF. The CDR3 region has the DNA TGCGCCAGCAGCTTGACGGTATGGACAGGACTCTACGAGCAGTACTTC. Full variable domain (missing parts from reference TRBV5-1 and TRBJ2-7): KAGVTQTPRYLIKTRGQQVTLSCSPISGHRSVSWYQQTPGQGLQFLFEYFSETQRNKGNFPGRFSGRQFSNSRSEMNVSTLELGDSALYLCASSLTVWTGLYEQYFGPGTRLTVT.

The rearrangement uses TRBV27 and TRBJ1-2; D gene uncertain. The CDR3 length is 13 residues. Germline V gene sequence: CDR1 MNHEY, CDR2 SMNVEV (reference sequence). Trimming took off 10 bases at V and 6 bases at J, with 18 bases between the two ends. The DNA of the CDR3 is TGTGCCACTATCAATCAGCCCGGGAATGGCTACACCTTC. Amino acids: CATINQPGNGYTF.

This clone was observed a single time. The chain has TRBV7-6 and TRBJ1-1; 7 bases align to TRBD1. V was pared by 4 bases and J by 3 bases, with 5 bases of the junction left unmatched. The germline V gene has CDR1 SGHVS and CDR2 FNYEAQ. The CDR3 has 14 amino acids. The DNA of the CDR3 is TGTGCCAGCAGCTCGACAGGGAAGGACACTGAAGCTTTCTTT. Its translation is CASSSTGKDTEAFF.

The gene calls are TRBV7-9 and TRBJ1-3; no firm D call. CDR3 length equals 15 residues. Trimming took off 1 base at V and 4 bases at J, with 11 bases between the two ends. Germline V CDR1 and CDR2: SEHNR, FQNEAQ (reference sequence). This CDR3 is CASSLGRRRGNTIYF. CDR3 DNA sequence: TGTGCCAGCAGCTTAGGTCGCAGGCGAGGAAACACCATATATTTT.

The chain recombines TRBV7-7 with TRBJ2-2; D might be TRBD1 (6 bases). The V gene's germline CDR1 is SSHAT and CDR2 FNYEAQ (reference sequence). Trimming removed 5 bases from V and 7 bases from J, with 11 bases in between. The CDR3 runs to 13 residues. The CDR3 sequence is CASSAIGGGELFF. For the CDR3, the DNA is TGTGCCAGCAGCGCGATAGGGGGCGGGGAGCTGTTTTTT. Drawing the rest from reference TRBV7-7 and TRBJ2-2, the complete variable domain is GAGVSQSPRYKVTKRGQDVTLRCDPISSHATLYWYQQALGQGPEFLTYFNYEAQPDKSGLPSDRFSAERPEGSISTLTIQRTEQRDSAMYRCASSAIGGGELFFGEGSRLTVL.

The V and J genes are TRBV5-4 and TRBJ2-3; TRBD2 agrees at 11 bases. Germline V gene sequence: CDR1 SGHNT, CDR2 YYREEE (reference sequence). V was clipped by 4 bases and J by 4 bases; unmatched bases: 8. The CDR3 has 16 amino acids. CDR3 sequence reads: CASSTPGLAESDTQYF. The CDR3 DNA sequence: TGTGCCAGCAGCACACCGGGACTAGCGGAGTCAGATACGCAGTATTTT.

The chain employs TRBV7-8 and TRBJ2-1, with 8 positions matching TRBD1. After removal of 1 base from V and 0 bases from J, the junction contained 5 bases not matched to a gene. This CDR3 has 17 amino acids. Germline CDR1 reads SGHVS; CDR2 reads FQNEAQ. The CDR3 loop is CASSLDQGASSYNEQFF. The CDR3 DNA sequence: TGTGCCAGCAGCTTAGATCAGGGGGCGAGCTCCTACAATGAGCAGTTCTTC.

The sample holds one count of this clone. This chain uses TRBV5-6 with TRBJ1-4; maybe TRBD1 (5 bases). From germline, CDR1 is SGHDT and CDR2 YYEEEE. V lost 2 bases and J lost 8, with 16 bases in between. The CDR3 has 15 amino acids. The CDR3 reads CASSLGGASGEKLFF. CDR3 DNA: TGTGCCAGCAGCTTAGGCGGGGCCTCGGGAGAAAAACTGTTTTTT.